A selection of T cell receptor beta chains follows, all from one sample in a study of cytomegalovirus exposure and HLA in healthy donors. Sequencing used immunoSEQ multiplex PCR; TCRdb keeps in-frame clones, though not all of them. There are roughly 130,000 clones in the sample; around 8.5% occur only once, and less than 7% lies in the top ten. Source material: PBMCs. The receptor source for this set is a man in his forties in good health and CMV-seronegative. Each CDR3 is given with its conserved first and last residue. D genes are given only for firm matches. Clone size appears in some rows only: once, few, many, or a class for an expanded clone.

CDR3 DNA: TGTGCCAGCAGTCAGGGCTCTGGCTACACCTTC
CDR3 protein: CASSQGSGYTF
J gene: TRBJ1-2
clone size: few
D gene: .
V gene: TRBV27

CDR3 DNA: TGTGCCAGCAGCTTAGCGGGGAGGGACAATGAGCAGTTCTTC
CDR3 protein: CASSLAGRDNEQFF
J gene: TRBJ2-1
clone size: .
D gene: TRBD2
V gene: TRBV7-2

CDR3 DNA: TGCGCCAGCAGCCCCGGGACAGGGGGCCACGAGCAGTACTTC
CDR3 protein: CASSPGTGGHEQYF
J gene: TRBJ2-7
clone size: .
D gene: TRBD1
V gene: TRBV5-1

CDR3 DNA: TGCGCCAGCAGCTCGTTTAGCGGGGGGGCAGGGAATGAGCAGTTCTTC
CDR3 protein: CASSSFSGGAGNEQFF
J gene: TRBJ2-1
clone size: .
D gene: TRBD2
V gene: TRBV5-1

CDR3 DNA: TGTGCCAGTAGTATATCAGGGGGCCCTCGTCAGCCCCAGCATTTT
CDR3 protein: CASSISGGPRQPQHF
J gene: TRBJ1-5
clone size: .
D gene: TRBD1
V gene: TRBV19

CDR3 DNA: TGTGCCATCAGTGAGCCGGAGGGACTAGCGGGGAGGGAGACCCAGTACTTC
CDR3 protein: CAISEPEGLAGRETQYF
J gene: TRBJ2-5
clone size: few
D gene: TRBD2
V gene: TRBV10-3

CDR3 DNA: TGTGCCACCAGCAGGGTACAGGGGTCCTACGAGCAGTACTTC
CDR3 protein: CATSRVQGSYEQYF
J gene: TRBJ2-7
clone size: few
D gene: TRBD1
V gene: TRBV15

CDR3 DNA: TGTGCCAGCAGTTTAAGAGGGGGCGGTTATGAAGCTTTCTTT
CDR3 protein: CASSLRGGGYEAFF
J gene: TRBJ1-1
clone size: few
D gene: TRBD1
V gene: TRBV27

CDR3 DNA: TGCGCCAGCAGCTTTCTTAGCGGGGCTGGGAATGAGCAGTTCTTC
CDR3 protein: CASSFLSGAGNEQFF
J gene: TRBJ2-1
clone size: few
D gene: TRBD2
V gene: TRBV5-1

CDR3 DNA: TGTGCCAGTAGTCTGCTCGGGGGGGCAAAGGGCTACACCTTC
CDR3 protein: CASSLLGGAKGYTF
J gene: TRBJ1-2
clone size: .
D gene: .
V gene: TRBV19

CDR3 DNA: TGTGCCAGCAGAACGACAGGGGAAGAGACCCAGTACTTC
CDR3 protein: CASRTTGEETQYF
J gene: TRBJ2-5
clone size: .
D gene: TRBD1
V gene: TRBV6-5

CDR3 DNA: TGTGCCAGCAGCTTCGGCCAGGGGGTTTATGGCTACACCTTC
CDR3 protein: CASSFGQGVYGYTF
J gene: TRBJ1-2
clone size: .
D gene: TRBD1
V gene: TRBV7-2

CDR3 DNA: TGCAGCGGATCCCCGACAGGGGTAGGTGAGCAGTTCTTC
CDR3 protein: CSGSPTGVGEQFF
J gene: TRBJ2-1
clone size: .
D gene: TRBD1
V gene: TRBV29-1

CDR3 DNA: TGTGCCAGCAGCCCAAGGTCGACAGGGCTAGGGGAGACCCAGTACTTC
CDR3 protein: CASSPRSTGLGETQYF
J gene: TRBJ2-5
clone size: .
D gene: TRBD1
V gene: TRBV7-6

CDR3 DNA: TGTGCCAGCAGTGCTCCGGACAACTCCTACGAGCAGTACTTC
CDR3 protein: CASSAPDNSYEQYF
J gene: TRBJ2-7
clone size: .
D gene: .
V gene: TRBV6-4

CDR3 DNA: TGCAGCGCCACGAGTGGGGGGGCCCTCGAGACCCAGTACTTC
CDR3 protein: CSATSGGALETQYF
J gene: TRBJ2-5
clone size: few
D gene: .
V gene: TRBV29-1

CDR3 DNA: TGTGCCAGCAGTTACCTTCCGGGACTAGTCCCCTACGAGCAGTACTTC
CDR3 protein: CASSYLPGLVPYEQYF
J gene: TRBJ2-7
clone size: .
D gene: TRBD2
V gene: TRBV6-5

CDR3 DNA: TGTGCCAGCAGCTCCTTTAGTTTCTCCTACAATGAGCAGTTCTTC
CDR3 protein: CASSSFSFSYNEQFF
J gene: TRBJ2-1
clone size: .
D gene: .
V gene: TRBV9

CDR3 DNA: TGTGCCAGCTCGGGGGAGGGTAATTCACCCCTCCACTTT
CDR3 protein: CASSGEGNSPLHF
J gene: TRBJ1-6
clone size: .
D gene: .
V gene: TRBV7-9

CDR3 DNA: TGCGCCAGCAGCCAGTCACTAGCGGTCCAAGAGACCCAGTACTTC
CDR3 protein: CASSQSLAVQETQYF
J gene: TRBJ2-5
clone size: .
D gene: TRBD2
V gene: TRBV4-3

CDR3 DNA: TGTGCCAGCAGTTACTGGCTAGCGGGTTACAATGAGCAGTTCTTC
CDR3 protein: CASSYWLAGYNEQFF
J gene: TRBJ2-1
clone size: few
D gene: TRBD2
V gene: TRBV6-5

CDR3 DNA: TGTGCCAGCAGCCAAGGTAGCGGGGGAGGAGATACGCAGTATTTT
CDR3 protein: CASSQGSGGGDTQYF
J gene: TRBJ2-3
clone size: .
D gene: TRBD2
V gene: TRBV4-2

CDR3 DNA: TGCGCCAGCAGCTTGGGACAGGGAGGAGTTCAGTTCTTC
CDR3 protein: CASSLGQGGVQFF
J gene: TRBJ2-1
clone size: .
D gene: .
V gene: TRBV5-1

CDR3 DNA: TGTGCCAGCAGCCCAGCAGGGCCCTCCTACGAGCAGTACTTC
CDR3 protein: CASSPAGPSYEQYF
J gene: TRBJ2-7
clone size: few
D gene: .
V gene: TRBV27

CDR3 DNA: TGCGCCAGCAGCTTGAAAGGGGCCGAGCAGTACTTC
CDR3 protein: CASSLKGAEQYF
J gene: TRBJ2-7
clone size: few
D gene: .
V gene: TRBV5-1

CDR3 DNA: TGTGCCAGCAGTGGGGCAGATGAAGCTTTCTTT
CDR3 protein: CASSGADEAFF
J gene: TRBJ1-1
clone size: few
D gene: .
V gene: TRBV7-9

CDR3 DNA: TGTGCCAGCAGTACAATGACGAGGTTACAAGAGACCCAGTACTTC
CDR3 protein: CASSTMTRLQETQYF
J gene: TRBJ2-5
clone size: few
D gene: .
V gene: TRBV6-6

CDR3 DNA: TGTGCCAGCAGTTACGGACAGGGGGCTACACCCCTCCACTTT
CDR3 protein: CASSYGQGATPLHF
J gene: TRBJ1-6
clone size: few
D gene: TRBD1
V gene: TRBV6-5

CDR3 DNA: TGTGCCAGCAGCCGGGAGAGGCGTGCAGCGATAACCGGGGAGCTGTTTTTT
CDR3 protein: CASSRERRAAITGELFF
J gene: TRBJ2-2
clone size: .
D gene: .
V gene: TRBV4-2

CDR3 DNA: TGTGCCAGCAGCTTGGTGCGGGGATGGGCAAGCTCCTACGAGCAGTACTTC
CDR3 protein: CASSLVRGWASSYEQYF
J gene: TRBJ2-7
clone size: few
D gene: .
V gene: TRBV5-4

CDR3 DNA: TGTGCCAGCAGTTTCATAGGGGGCGATGAAAAACTGTTTTTT
CDR3 protein: CASSFIGGDEKLFF
J gene: TRBJ1-4
clone size: .
D gene: TRBD1
V gene: TRBV27

CDR3 DNA: TGTGCCAGCAGTTTCAGGGGACGGGGAACTGAAGCTTTCTTT
CDR3 protein: CASSFRGRGTEAFF
J gene: TRBJ1-1
clone size: .
D gene: .
V gene: TRBV27

CDR3 DNA: TGTGCTAGTGGTGGGGATCGGGGGGATGGGACCCAGTACTTC
CDR3 protein: CASGGDRGDGTQYF
J gene: TRBJ2-5
clone size: .
D gene: TRBD2
V gene: TRBV12-5

CDR3 DNA: TGTGCCAGCAGCTTTGGGGGGTCTGGAAACACCATATATTTT
CDR3 protein: CASSFGGSGNTIYF
J gene: TRBJ1-3
clone size: few
D gene: .
V gene: TRBV5-4

CDR3 DNA: TGTGCCAGCAGCTTAGGCGGGGGGGCCTGGGAAGATACGCAGTATTTT
CDR3 protein: CASSLGGGAWEDTQYF
J gene: TRBJ2-3
clone size: .
D gene: TRBD2
V gene: TRBV7-9

CDR3 DNA: TGTGCCAGCACCCGAACGGGGGGGGGCCACAAGTTCTTC
CDR3 protein: CASTRTGGGHKFF
J gene: TRBJ2-1
clone size: few
D gene: TRBD2
V gene: TRBV7-2

CDR3 DNA: TGTGCCAGTAGTAGACCGGGACTCCTCAATGAGCAGTTCTTC
CDR3 protein: CASSRPGLLNEQFF
J gene: TRBJ2-1
clone size: .
D gene: .
V gene: TRBV19

CDR3 DNA: TGCAGCGTAGCCCCGACAGGGGGCGGCACTGAAGCTTTCTTT
CDR3 protein: CSVAPTGGGTEAFF
J gene: TRBJ1-1
clone size: few
D gene: TRBD1
V gene: TRBV29-1

CDR3 DNA: TGTGCCAGTAGTATCCCGGTCGAGGGGGGGGTTTATAGCAATCAGCCCCAGCATTTT
CDR3 protein: CASSIPVEGGVYSNQPQHF
J gene: TRBJ1-5
clone size: .
D gene: .
V gene: TRBV19

CDR3 DNA: TGTGCCAGCAGTTCCTTGGGAGGTAGCACAGATACGCAGTATTTT
CDR3 protein: CASSSLGGSTDTQYF
J gene: TRBJ2-3
clone size: .
D gene: .
V gene: TRBV7-2

CDR3 DNA: TGCGCCAGCAGTGAGTCGGCAGCCTACGAGCAGTACTTC
CDR3 protein: CASSESAAYEQYF
J gene: TRBJ2-7
clone size: .
D gene: .
V gene: TRBV10-2

CDR3 DNA: TGTGCCAGCAGCAATAGGAGGAACACTGAAGCTTTCTTT
CDR3 protein: CASSNRRNTEAFF
J gene: TRBJ1-1
clone size: few
D gene: .
V gene: TRBV2

CDR3 DNA: TGTGCCAGCACCTCAGGGCCGGGGGATCAGCCCCAGCATTTT
CDR3 protein: CASTSGPGDQPQHF
J gene: TRBJ1-5
clone size: .
D gene: .
V gene: TRBV9

CDR3 DNA: TGCGCCAGCAGCGTAGAGGAGCATTCACCCCTCCACTTT
CDR3 protein: CASSVEEHSPLHF
J gene: TRBJ1-6
clone size: few
D gene: .
V gene: TRBV9

CDR3 DNA: TGTGCCAGCAGCTTCCCCGGGACATCCTACGAGCAGTACTTC
CDR3 protein: CASSFPGTSYEQYF
J gene: TRBJ2-7
clone size: few
D gene: .
V gene: TRBV11-2

CDR3 DNA: TGTGCCAGCAGCCAGACTAGCACAGATACGCAGTATTTT
CDR3 protein: CASSQTSTDTQYF
J gene: TRBJ2-3
clone size: .
D gene: .
V gene: TRBV4-2

CDR3 DNA: TGTGCCAGCAGGCCCATTAGCGGGGGCCTCACAGATACGCAGTATTTT
CDR3 protein: CASRPISGGLTDTQYF
J gene: TRBJ2-3
clone size: few
D gene: TRBD2
V gene: TRBV2

CDR3 DNA: TGTGCCAGCGTCCCAGGCGGACTCTCCTACGAGCAGTACTTC
CDR3 protein: CASVPGGLSYEQYF
J gene: TRBJ2-7
clone size: .
D gene: .
V gene: TRBV2

CDR3 DNA: TGTGCCTGGAGTGTGGGTTGGGCAGGGAGGGATGGCTACACCTTC
CDR3 protein: CAWSVGWAGRDGYTF
J gene: TRBJ1-2
clone size: .
D gene: .
V gene: TRBV30

CDR3 DNA: TGTGCCAGCAGTATACAGGGAGACTATGGCTACACCTTC
CDR3 protein: CASSIQGDYGYTF
J gene: TRBJ1-2
clone size: .
D gene: .
V gene: TRBV28

CDR3 DNA: TGTGCCAGCTCATCGACAGGGAACACTGAAGCTTTCTTT
CDR3 protein: CASSSTGNTEAFF
J gene: TRBJ1-1
clone size: .
D gene: .
V gene: TRBV18

CDR3 DNA: TGCGCCACCCCACCCGATTCAGGGGGCAATCAGCCCCAGCATTTT
CDR3 protein: CATPPDSGGNQPQHF
J gene: TRBJ1-5
clone size: few
D gene: .
V gene: TRBV5-1

CDR3 DNA: TGTGCCAGCAGCTTACGTCACAGCCAGCTTACTGAAGCTTTCTTT
CDR3 protein: CASSLRHSQLTEAFF
J gene: TRBJ1-1
clone size: .
D gene: .
V gene: TRBV5-4

CDR3 DNA: TGTGCCAGCAGTTTACAGGGGGCCTACGAGCAGTACTTC
CDR3 protein: CASSLQGAYEQYF
J gene: TRBJ2-7
clone size: few
D gene: TRBD1
V gene: TRBV28